This TCR beta chain appears in the sequencing data of a study of beta chain features in type 1 diabetes. General study results and limits: Junctions at VDJ sites from type 1 diabetes patients had fewer insertions and more deletions. Moderate yet significant TCRB CDR3 shortening was seen in Type 1 diabetes patients in all four CD4+ subsets.

CD45RO/CCR7/CD25/CD127/CD95/CD27 separated CD4+ naive, central memory, regulatory and stem cell-like memory cells by sorting. The investigators reverse transcribed all of the isolated RNA, so they sequenced expressed TCRB transcripts. Profiled with immunoSEQ multiplex PCR; TCRdb holds only in-frame clones, not every one. Here the sample spans 600,000 to 700,000 clones, roughly 12% being singletons. Trimming removed 4 bases at V and 2 bases at J, with 3 bases between. This CDR3 has 12 residues. Germline CDR1 MDHEN, CDR2 SYDVKM. As to this clone: Its antigen remains unidentified.

V usage is TRBV28 and J usage is TRBJ1-5; unclear D gene. The sample consisted of naive CD4+ T cells from blood. The clonotype was recovered from a man in his thirties or forties with type 1 diabetes. In nucleotides, the CDR3 is TGTGCCAGCAGTTCCGGCAATCAGCCCCAGCATTTT. It codes for CASSSGNQPQHF.